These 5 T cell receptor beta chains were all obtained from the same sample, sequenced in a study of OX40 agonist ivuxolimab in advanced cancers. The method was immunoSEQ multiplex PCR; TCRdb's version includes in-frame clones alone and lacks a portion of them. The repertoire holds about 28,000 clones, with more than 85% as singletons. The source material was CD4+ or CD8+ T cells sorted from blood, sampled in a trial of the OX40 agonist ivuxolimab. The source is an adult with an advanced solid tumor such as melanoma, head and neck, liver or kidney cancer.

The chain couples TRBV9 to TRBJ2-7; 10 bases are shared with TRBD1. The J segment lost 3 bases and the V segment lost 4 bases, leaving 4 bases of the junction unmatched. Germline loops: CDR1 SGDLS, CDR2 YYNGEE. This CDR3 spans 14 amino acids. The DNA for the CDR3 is TGTGCCAGCAGCTTGGGGGACAGGGGCTACGAGCAGTACTTC. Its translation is CASSLGDRGYEQYF.

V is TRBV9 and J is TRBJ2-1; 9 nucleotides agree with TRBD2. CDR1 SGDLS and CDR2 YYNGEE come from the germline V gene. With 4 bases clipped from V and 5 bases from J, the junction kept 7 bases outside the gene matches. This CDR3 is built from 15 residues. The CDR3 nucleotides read TGTGCCAGCAGCCCGACTAGCGGAGGTCACAATGAGCAGTTCTTC. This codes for CASSPTSGGHNEQFF. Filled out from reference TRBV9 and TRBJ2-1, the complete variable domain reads DSGVTQTPKHLITATGQRVTLRCSPRSGDLSVYWYQQSLDQGLQFLIQYYNGEERAKGNILERFSAQQFPDLHSELNLSSLELGDSALYFCASSPTSGGHNEQFFGPGTRLTVL.

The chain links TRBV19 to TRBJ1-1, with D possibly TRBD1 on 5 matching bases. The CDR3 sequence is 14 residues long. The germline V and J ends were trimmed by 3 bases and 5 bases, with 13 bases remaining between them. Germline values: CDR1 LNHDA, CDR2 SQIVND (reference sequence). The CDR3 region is CASSIRAEGTEAFF. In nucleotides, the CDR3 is TGTGCCAGTAGTATCAGGGCGGAGGGGACTGAAGCTTTCTTT.

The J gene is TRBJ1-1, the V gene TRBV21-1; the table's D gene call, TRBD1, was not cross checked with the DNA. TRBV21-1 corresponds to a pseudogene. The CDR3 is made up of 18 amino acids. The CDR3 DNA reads TGTGCCAGCAGCAAAGCGCTTTTATTGGGCAGGGCGAACACTGAAGCTTTCTTT. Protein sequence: CASSKALLLGRANTEAFF.

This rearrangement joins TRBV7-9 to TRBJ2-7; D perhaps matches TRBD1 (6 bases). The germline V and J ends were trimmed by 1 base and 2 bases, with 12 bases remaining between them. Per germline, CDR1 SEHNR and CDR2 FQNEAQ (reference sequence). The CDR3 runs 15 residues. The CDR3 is CASSLEDRPTYEQYF. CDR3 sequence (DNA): TGTGCCAGCAGCTTAGAAGACAGGCCTACCTACGAGCAGTACTTC.